This is a list of T cell receptor beta chains from one sample in a study of blood T cell repertoires in COVID-19. Data came from immunoSEQ multiplex PCR; TCRdb stores just in-frame clones and leaves some out. Of approximately 58,000 clones in the sample, 75% to 85% were seen once. Sequencing used peripheral blood. The receptors originated from a man aged 55 to 70 with COVID-19, enrolled during active disease. The CDR3 runs from the conserved cysteine through the conserved F or W. Each record gives: J gene, V gene, D gene, clone size, CDR3 protein, CDR3 DNA. The D gene is left open where the match is weak. Size values are once, few and many counts, or a class for expanded clones, and some rows have none.

j_call: TRBJ2-7
v_call: TRBV9
d_call: TRBD1
clone_size: .
cdr3_aa: CASSAHGTGLSEQYF
cdr3_nt: TGTGCCAGCAGCGCCCACGGGACAGGGCTGAGCGAGCAGTACTTC

j_call: TRBJ2-1
v_call: TRBV7-7
d_call: TRBD2
clone_size: .
cdr3_aa: CASSPGPRGLAGVGEQFF
cdr3_nt: TGTGCTAGCAGCCCCGGCCCTCGGGGGCTAGCGGGAGTAGGGGAGCAGTTCTTC

j_call: TRBJ1-2
v_call: TRBV7-2
d_call: .
clone_size: .
cdr3_aa: CASSFGGQGRHYGYTF
cdr3_nt: TGTGCCAGCAGCTTCGGGGGGCAGGGGCGGCACTATGGCTACACCTTC

j_call: TRBJ2-7
v_call: TRBV14
d_call: .
clone_size: .
cdr3_aa: CASSQTGLPSYEQYF
cdr3_nt: TGTGCCAGCAGCCAAACAGGATTACCCTCCTACGAGCAGTACTTC

j_call: TRBJ1-2
v_call: TRBV11-2
d_call: .
clone_size: .
cdr3_aa: CASREGQVHYGYTF
cdr3_nt: TGTGCCAGCAGGGAGGGGCAGGTCCACTATGGCTACACCTTC

j_call: TRBJ1-6
v_call: TRBV2
d_call: .
clone_size: .
cdr3_aa: CASTNPQDLLHF
cdr3_nt: TGTGCCAGCACCAACCCACAGGATCTCCTCCACTTT

j_call: TRBJ2-2
v_call: TRBV10-3
d_call: TRBD1
clone_size: .
cdr3_aa: CAITPDRDQGELFF
cdr3_nt: TGTGCCATCACCCCGGACAGGGACCAAGGGGAGCTGTTTTTT

j_call: TRBJ1-1
v_call: TRBV29-1
d_call: .
clone_size: .
cdr3_aa: CSVGSGSSTEAFF
cdr3_nt: TGCAGCGTTGGTTCGGGGAGCTCCACTGAAGCTTTCTTT

j_call: TRBJ2-3
v_call: TRBV14
d_call: TRBD2
clone_size: .
cdr3_aa: CASSPRLAGDTQYF
cdr3_nt: TGTGCCAGCAGCCCTAGACTAGCGGGGGATACGCAGTATTTT

j_call: TRBJ2-1
v_call: TRBV5-1
d_call: .
clone_size: .
cdr3_aa: CASSPRLETRLREQFF
cdr3_nt: TGCGCCAGCAGCCCCCGGCTCGAGACCCGACTTAGGGAGCAGTTCTTC

j_call: TRBJ2-5
v_call: TRBV6-5
d_call: .
clone_size: .
cdr3_aa: CASRSSSKETQYF
cdr3_nt: TGTGCCAGCAGAAGCTCTTCTAAAGAGACCCAGTACTTC

j_call: TRBJ1-4
v_call: TRBV15
d_call: .
clone_size: .
cdr3_aa: CATSKGGGAEEKLFF
cdr3_nt: TGTGCCACCAGCAAGGGGGGAGGGGCGGAAGAAAAACTGTTTTTT

j_call: TRBJ1-5
v_call: TRBV5-3
d_call: .
clone_size: once
cdr3_aa: CARSIYSNQPQHF
cdr3_nt: TGTGCCAGAAGCATCTACAGCAATCAGCCCCAGCATTTT

j_call: TRBJ2-4
v_call: TRBV2
d_call: .
clone_size: .
cdr3_aa: CASGGDGGPNIQYF
cdr3_nt: TGTGCCAGCGGTGGAGACGGAGGGCCGAACATTCAGTACTTC

j_call: TRBJ2-7
v_call: TRBV29-1
d_call: TRBD2
clone_size: .
cdr3_aa: CSVVFSSGRAGEQYF
cdr3_nt: TGCAGCGTTGTTTTTAGTAGCGGGAGGGCGGGCGAGCAGTACTTC

j_call: TRBJ1-5
v_call: TRBV20-1
d_call: .
clone_size: .
cdr3_aa: CSASGRGNQPQHF
cdr3_nt: TGCAGTGCTAGTGGACGGGGCAATCAGCCCCAGCATTTT

j_call: TRBJ2-7
v_call: TRBV6-1
d_call: .
clone_size: .
cdr3_aa: CASSESQGGEQYF
cdr3_nt: TGTGCCAGCAGTGAAAGCCAGGGCGGCGAGCAGTACTTC

j_call: TRBJ2-3
v_call: TRBV27
d_call: .
clone_size: .
cdr3_aa: CASSLSGQGSRTDTQYF
cdr3_nt: TGTGCCAGCAGTTTATCGGGCCAGGGGTCACGCACAGATACGCAGTATTTT

j_call: TRBJ2-1
v_call: TRBV18
d_call: .
clone_size: few
cdr3_aa: CASSPPRGNEQFF
cdr3_nt: TGTGCCAGCTCACCACCGAGGGGGAATGAGCAGTTCTTC

j_call: TRBJ2-5
v_call: TRBV6-2/TRBV6-3
d_call: TRBD2
clone_size: .
cdr3_aa: CASSGLAGGLRETQYF
cdr3_nt: TGTGCCAGCAGTGGACTAGCGGGAGGCCTGAGGGAGACCCAGTACTTC

j_call: TRBJ2-4
v_call: TRBV19
d_call: .
clone_size: many
cdr3_aa: CASSARPGVAKNIQYF
cdr3_nt: TGTGCCAGTAGTGCCCGCCCAGGGGTAGCCAAAAACATTCAGTACTTC

j_call: TRBJ2-1
v_call: TRBV6-6
d_call: TRBD1
clone_size: few
cdr3_aa: CASSPFPDRAYRNEQFF
cdr3_nt: TGTGCCAGCAGTCCATTCCCGGACAGGGCATATAGGAATGAGCAGTTCTTC

j_call: TRBJ2-1
v_call: TRBV19
d_call: TRBD2
clone_size: .
cdr3_aa: CASSPSGRLRHEQFF
cdr3_nt: TGTGCCAGTAGCCCTAGCGGGAGGCTCCGGCATGAGCAGTTCTTC

j_call: TRBJ1-3
v_call: TRBV3-1/TRBV3-2
d_call: .
clone_size: .
cdr3_aa: CASSYRESGNTIYF
cdr3_nt: TGTGCCAGCAGCTACAGGGAATCTGGAAACACCATATATTTT

j_call: TRBJ1-4
v_call: TRBV25-1
d_call: .
clone_size: .
cdr3_aa: CASSDRMAGVNEKLFF
cdr3_nt: TGTGCCAGCAGTGATAGGATGGCCGGGGTGAATGAAAAACTGTTTTTT